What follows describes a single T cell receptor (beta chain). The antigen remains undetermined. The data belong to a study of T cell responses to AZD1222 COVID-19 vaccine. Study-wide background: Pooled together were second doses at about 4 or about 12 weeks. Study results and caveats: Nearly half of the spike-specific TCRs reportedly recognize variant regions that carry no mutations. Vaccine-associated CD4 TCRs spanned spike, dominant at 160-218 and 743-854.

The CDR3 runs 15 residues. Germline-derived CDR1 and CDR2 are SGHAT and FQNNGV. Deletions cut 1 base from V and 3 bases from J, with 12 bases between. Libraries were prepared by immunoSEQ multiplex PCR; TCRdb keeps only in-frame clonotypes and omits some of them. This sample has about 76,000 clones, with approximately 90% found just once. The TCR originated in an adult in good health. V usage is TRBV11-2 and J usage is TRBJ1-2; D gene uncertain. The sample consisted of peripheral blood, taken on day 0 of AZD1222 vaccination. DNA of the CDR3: TGTGCCAGCAGCTTAGGGACGAGCGGGGACTATGGCTACACCTTC. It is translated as CASSLGTSGDYGYTF.